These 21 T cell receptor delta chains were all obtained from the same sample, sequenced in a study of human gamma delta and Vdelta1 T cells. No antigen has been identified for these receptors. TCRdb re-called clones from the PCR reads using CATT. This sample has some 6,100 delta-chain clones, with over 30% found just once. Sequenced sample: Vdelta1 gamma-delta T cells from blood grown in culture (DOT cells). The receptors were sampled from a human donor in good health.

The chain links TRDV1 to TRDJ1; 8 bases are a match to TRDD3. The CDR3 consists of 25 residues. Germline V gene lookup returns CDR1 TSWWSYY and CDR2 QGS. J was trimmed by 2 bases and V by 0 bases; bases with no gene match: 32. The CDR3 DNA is TGTGCTCTTGGGGAACTACTGGGCCCGGGCGTCGGTGGGTACTGGGGGTCATTACATACCGATAAACTCATCTTT. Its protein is CALGELLGPGVGGYWGSLHTDKLIF.

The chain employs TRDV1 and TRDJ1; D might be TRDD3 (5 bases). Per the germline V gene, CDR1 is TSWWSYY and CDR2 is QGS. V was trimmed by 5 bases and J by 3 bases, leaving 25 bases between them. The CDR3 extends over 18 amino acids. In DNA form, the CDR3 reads TGTGCTCTTGGGACGCAGGGGGCCGGTTTAGGGTTCGCCGATAAACTCATCTTT. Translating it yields CALGTQGAGLGFADKLIF.

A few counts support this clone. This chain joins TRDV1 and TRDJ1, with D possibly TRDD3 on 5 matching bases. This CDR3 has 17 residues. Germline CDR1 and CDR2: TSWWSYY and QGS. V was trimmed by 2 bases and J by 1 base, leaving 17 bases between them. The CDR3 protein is CALGERGLRVRTDKLIF. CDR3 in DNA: TGTGCTCTTGGGGAAAGGGGACTGAGGGTCCGCACCGATAAACTCATCTTT.

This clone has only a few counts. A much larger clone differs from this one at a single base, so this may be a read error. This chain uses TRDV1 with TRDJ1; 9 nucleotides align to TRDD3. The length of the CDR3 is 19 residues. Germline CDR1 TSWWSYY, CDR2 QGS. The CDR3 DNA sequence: TGTGCTCTTGGGGAACGGAGCGTCCCTCTACTGGGGGACACCAATAAACTCATCTTT. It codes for CALGERSVPLLGDTNKLIF.

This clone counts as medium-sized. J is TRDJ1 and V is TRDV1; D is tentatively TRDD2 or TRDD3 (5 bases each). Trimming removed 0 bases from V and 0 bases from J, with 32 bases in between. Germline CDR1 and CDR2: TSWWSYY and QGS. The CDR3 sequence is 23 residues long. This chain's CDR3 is CALGELTGGLYRANPTYTDKLIF. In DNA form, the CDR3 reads TGTGCTCTTGGGGAACTAACGGGGGGCCTCTATAGGGCTAACCCTACCTACACCGATAAACTCATCTTT.

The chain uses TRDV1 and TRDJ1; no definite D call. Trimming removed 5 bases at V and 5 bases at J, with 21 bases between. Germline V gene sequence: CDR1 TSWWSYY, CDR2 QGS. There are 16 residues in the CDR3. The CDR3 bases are TGTGCTCTTGGGACCCCACCAATTAAAGTCGGGGATAAACTCATCTTT. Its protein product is CALGTPPIKVGDKLIF.

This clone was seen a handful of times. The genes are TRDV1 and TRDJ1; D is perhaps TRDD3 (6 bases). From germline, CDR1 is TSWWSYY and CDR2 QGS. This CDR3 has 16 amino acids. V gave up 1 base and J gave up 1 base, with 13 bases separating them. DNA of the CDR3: TGTGCTCTTGGGGAACGGCTTGGGGGGTTCACCGATAAACTCATCTTT. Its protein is CALGERLGGFTDKLIF.

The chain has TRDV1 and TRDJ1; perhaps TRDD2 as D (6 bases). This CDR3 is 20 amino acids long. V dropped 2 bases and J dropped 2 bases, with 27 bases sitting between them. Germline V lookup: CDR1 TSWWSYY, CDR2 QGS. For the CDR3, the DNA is TGTGCTCTTGGGGAATCGGGAACCTTCCCTAAGGACGTACGGACCGATAAACTCATCTTT. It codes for CALGESGTFPKDVRTDKLIF.

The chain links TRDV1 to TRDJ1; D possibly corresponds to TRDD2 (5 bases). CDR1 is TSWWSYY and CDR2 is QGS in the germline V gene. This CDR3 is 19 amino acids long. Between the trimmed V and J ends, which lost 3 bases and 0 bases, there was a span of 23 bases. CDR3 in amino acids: CALGDLKELPVEHTDKLIF. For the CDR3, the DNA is TGTGCTCTTGGGGACTTAAAAGAACTTCCCGTCGAGCACACCGATAAACTCATCTTT.

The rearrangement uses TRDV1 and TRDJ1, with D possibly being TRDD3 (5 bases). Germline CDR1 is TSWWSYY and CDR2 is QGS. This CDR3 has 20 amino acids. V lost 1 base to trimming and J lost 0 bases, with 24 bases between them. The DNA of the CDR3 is TGTGCTCTTGGGGAACGTCGATACTATACTTTGTGGGGCGACACCGATAAACTCATCTTT. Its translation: CALGERRYYTLWGDTDKLIF.

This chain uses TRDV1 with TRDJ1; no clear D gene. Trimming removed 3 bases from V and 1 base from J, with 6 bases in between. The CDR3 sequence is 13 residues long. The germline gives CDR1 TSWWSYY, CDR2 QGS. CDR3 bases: TGTGCTCTTGGGGACCTTGTCACCGATAAACTCATCTTT. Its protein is CALGDLVTDKLIF.

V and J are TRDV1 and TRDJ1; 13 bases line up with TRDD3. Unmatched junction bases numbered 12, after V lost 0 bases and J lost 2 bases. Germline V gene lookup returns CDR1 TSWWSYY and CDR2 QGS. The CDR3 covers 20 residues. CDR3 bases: TGTGCTCTTGGGGAACTACGACCCGTACTGGGGGATACGCATACCGATAAACTCATCTTT. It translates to CALGELRPVLGDTHTDKLIF.

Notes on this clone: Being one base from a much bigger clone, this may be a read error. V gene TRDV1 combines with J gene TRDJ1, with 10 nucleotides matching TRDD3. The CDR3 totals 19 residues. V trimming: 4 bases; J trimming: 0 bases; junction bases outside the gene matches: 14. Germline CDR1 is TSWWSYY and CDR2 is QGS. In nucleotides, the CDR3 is TGTGCTCTTGGGGCTACCAACGGGGGGATACGGGTGGACACCGATAAACTCATCTTT. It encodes CALGATNGGIRVDTDKLIF.

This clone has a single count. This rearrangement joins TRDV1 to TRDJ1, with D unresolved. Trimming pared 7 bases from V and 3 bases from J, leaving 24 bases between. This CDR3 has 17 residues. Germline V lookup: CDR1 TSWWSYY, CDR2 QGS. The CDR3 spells CALVEFGWSSGADKLIF. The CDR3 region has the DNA TGTGCTCTTGTAGAATTCGGTTGGTCCTCAGGGGCCGATAAACTCATCTTT.

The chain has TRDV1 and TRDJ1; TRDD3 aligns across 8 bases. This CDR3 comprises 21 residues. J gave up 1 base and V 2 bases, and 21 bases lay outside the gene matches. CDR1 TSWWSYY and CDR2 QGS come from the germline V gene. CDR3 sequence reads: CALGEGVGPYSGGSPTDKLIF. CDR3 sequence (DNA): TGTGCTCTTGGGGAAGGAGTCGGTCCTTACAGTGGGGGATCGCCCACCGATAAACTCATCTTT.

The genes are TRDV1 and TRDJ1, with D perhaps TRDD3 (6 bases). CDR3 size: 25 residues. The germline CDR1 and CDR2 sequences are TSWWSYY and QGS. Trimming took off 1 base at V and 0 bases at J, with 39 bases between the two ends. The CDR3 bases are TGTGCTCTTGGGGAACGTCGGTACGTGGCCTCCCCTTGGTCGGGGGACCCCCAGTACACCGATAAACTCATCTTT. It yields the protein CALGERRYVASPWSGDPQYTDKLIF.

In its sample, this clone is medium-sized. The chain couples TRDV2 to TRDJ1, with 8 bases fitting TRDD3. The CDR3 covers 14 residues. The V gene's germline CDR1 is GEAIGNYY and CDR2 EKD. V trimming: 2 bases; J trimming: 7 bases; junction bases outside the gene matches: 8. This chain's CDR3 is CACDIYWGDGKLIF. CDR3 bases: TGTGCCTGTGACATCTACTGGGGGGATGGTAAACTCATCTTT.

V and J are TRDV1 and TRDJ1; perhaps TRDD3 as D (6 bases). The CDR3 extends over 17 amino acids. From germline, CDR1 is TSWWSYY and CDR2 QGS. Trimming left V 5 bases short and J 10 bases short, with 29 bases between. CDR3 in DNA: TGTGCTCTTGGGTCACCAAGGCGTTCCGAGGGGTTGGGGGGACTCATCTTT. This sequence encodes CALGSPRRSEGLGGLIF.

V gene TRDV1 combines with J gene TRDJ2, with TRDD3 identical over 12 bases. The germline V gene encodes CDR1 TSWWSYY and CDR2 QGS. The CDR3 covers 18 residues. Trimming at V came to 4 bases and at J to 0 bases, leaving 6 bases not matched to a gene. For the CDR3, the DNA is TGTGCTCTTGGGGCCAACTGGGGGATACCCGCTTTGACAGCACAACTCTTCTTT. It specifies CALGANWGIPALTAQLFF.

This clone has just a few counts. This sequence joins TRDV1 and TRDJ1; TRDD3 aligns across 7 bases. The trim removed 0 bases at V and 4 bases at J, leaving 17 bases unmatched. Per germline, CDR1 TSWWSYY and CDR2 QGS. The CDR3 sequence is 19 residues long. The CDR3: CALGELIGYPMGGFDKLIF. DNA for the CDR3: TGTGCTCTTGGGGAACTTATAGGCTACCCCATGGGGGGATTCGATAAACTCATCTTT.

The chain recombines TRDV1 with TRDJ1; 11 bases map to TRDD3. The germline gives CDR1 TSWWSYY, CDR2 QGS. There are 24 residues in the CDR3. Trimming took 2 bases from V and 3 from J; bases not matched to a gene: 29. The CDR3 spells CALGELSFEAFLRAGGYISDKLIF. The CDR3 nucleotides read TGTGCTCTTGGGGAATTATCATTCGAGGCCTTCCTACGGGCTGGGGGATACATCTCCGATAAACTCATCTTT.